The entry that follows covers one TCR beta chain sequence. CDR1 is MNHEY and CDR2 is SMNVEV in the germline V gene (reference sequence). The V gene lost 4 bases and the J gene lost 1 base, with 12 bases spanning the gap. CDR3 length: 15 amino acids. This entry is derived from a study of blood T cell repertoires in COVID-19. Libraries were prepared by immunoSEQ multiplex PCR; TCRdb keeps only in-frame clonotypes and omits some of them. The table has around 180,000 clones, about 77% seen once. The sequence was obtained from a woman in her fifties or sixties with acute COVID-19. The sequenced material came from PBMCs or T cells enriched from blood (not recorded which). The chain combines TRBV27 with TRBJ2-3; a weak D match, TRBD1 (7 bases). The CDR3 protein is CASSWRGRGTDTQYF. The CDR3 bases are TGTGCCAGCAGTTGGAGGGGGCGCGGCACAGATACGCAGTATTTT.